These 9 T cell receptor beta chains originate from one sample sequenced in a study of cytomegalovirus exposure and HLA in healthy donors. The primer mix had 60 Vbeta and 13 Jbeta primers. The table came from immunoSEQ multiplex PCR; TCRdb's copy has only in-frame clones and leaves some out. Among 150,000 to 200,000 clones, about 79% were seen once, and the ten largest hold 11% to 15%. Sequencing was performed on PBMCs. Every receptor here comes from a man in his forties or fifties in good health and CMV-seropositive.

The chain is built from TRBV7-6 and TRBJ2-7, with unresolved D. Germline CDR1 reads SGHVS; CDR2 reads FNYEAQ. The CDR3 consists of 12 residues. Deletions cut 1 base from V and 5 bases from J, with 6 bases between. DNA of the CDR3: TGTGCCAGCAGCTTAGACAACCACGAGCAGTACTTC. It encodes CASSLDNHEQYF.

This clone was recorded a few times. CDR3 region: CASSLGSLRRVYTF. CDR3 sequence (DNA): TGTGCCAGCAGCTTGGGCTCGCTGAGACGGGTCTACACCTTC. The chain combines TRBV5-6 with TRBJ1-2; no reliable D call. Germline V gene lookup returns CDR1 SGHDT and CDR2 YYEEEE. Trimming stripped 0 bases from V and 10 bases from J, with 16 bases between. The CDR3 runs to 14 residues.

The J gene is TRBJ2-7, the V gene TRBV18, with D possibly matching TRBD1 (5 bases). V was shortened by 2 bases and J by 4 bases, with 9 bases between the two germline ends. CDR1 and CDR2 (germline): KGHSH, LQKENI. The CDR3 runs to 13 residues. CDR3 loop: CASSPIDSYEQYV. CDR3 coding DNA: TGTGCCAGCTCACCAATCGACAGTTACGAGCAGTACGTC.

This clone was found once. The rearrangement joins TRBV6-7 to TRBJ2-5; the match to TRBD1 covers 12 bases. TRBV6-7 is placed among ORFs of uncertain function. This CDR3 region has 16 residues. The junction had 3 bases not matched to a gene; V was cut back by 0 bases and J by 4 bases. CDR3 amino acids: CASSYSGTGGSETQYF. The DNA of the CDR3 is TGTGCCAGCAGTTACTCCGGGACAGGGGGCTCAGAGACCCAGTACTTC.

V and J are TRBV5-1 and TRBJ2-3; a possible D gene is TRBD2 (6 bases). The germline CDR1 and CDR2 sequences are SGHRS and YFSETQ. The V end lost 4 bases, the J end lost 4 bases, and 16 bases lay between the germline ends. This CDR3 contains 15 residues. CDR3 nucleotides: TGCGCCAGCAGCCAACCGGGACTTGAGGCAGATACGCAGTATTTT. It translates to CASSQPGLEADTQYF.

The V gene is TRBV4-2, the J gene TRBJ1-5; TRBD1 matches 10 bases. The germline gives CDR1 LGHNA, CDR2 YNFKEQ. Germline trimming cut 4 bases from V and 6 bases from J; bases unmatched to any gene: 12. This CDR3 is built from 17 residues. CDR3 sequence reads: CASSRGETGGEFQPQHF. CDR3 DNA: TGTGCCAGCAGCCGAGGAGAGACAGGGGGCGAGTTTCAGCCCCAGCATTTT.

The chain has TRBV5-1 and TRBJ2-5; the D gene is possibly TRBD1 (6 bases). V dropped 3 bases and J dropped 4 bases, with 16 bases sitting between them. There are 15 residues in the CDR3. CDR1 SGHRS and CDR2 YFSETQ come from the germline V gene. CDR3 sequence (DNA): TGCGCCAGCAGCTGGGGCGCCGGGACAAGAGAGACCCAGTACTTC. Protein sequence: CASSWGAGTRETQYF. Full variable domain (outside the CDR3, taken from reference TRBV5-1 and TRBJ2-5): KAGVTQTPRYLIKTRGQQVTLSCSPISGHRSVSWYQQTPGQGLQFLFEYFSETQRNKGNFPGRFSGRQFSNSRSEMNVSTLELGDSALYLCASSWGAGTRETQYFGPGTRLLVL.

Regarding this clone: The sample holds other DNA sequences that translate to the same CDR3. The gene calls are TRBV5-1 and TRBJ2-3, with TRBD2 as a possible D gene (5 bases). Trimming shortened V by 2 bases and J by 2 bases, and 9 bases separated the two germline ends. CDR3 length: 14 residues. Germline V CDR1 and CDR2: SGHRS, YFSETQ. In nucleotides, the CDR3 is TGCGCCAGCAGCTTCTCGGGGTTCACAGATACGCAGTATTTT. Amino acids: CASSFSGFTDTQYF. The full variable domain, with the rest looked up from reference TRBV5-1 and TRBJ2-3, is KAGVTQTPRYLIKTRGQQVTLSCSPISGHRSVSWYQQTPGQGLQFLFEYFSETQRNKGNFPGRFSGRQFSNSRSEMNVSTLELGDSALYLCASSFSGFTDTQYFGPGTRLTVL.

The rearrangement links TRBV6-5 to TRBJ1-3, with D hard to call. Trimming took off 8 bases at V and 1 base at J, with 9 bases between the two ends. CDR1 and CDR2 (germline): MNHEY, SVGAGI. The CDR3 sequence is 13 residues long. In DNA, the CDR3 is TGTGCCAGCGTTAGAGCGTCTGGAAACACCATATATTTT. As protein: CASVRASGNTIYF.